Below, 18 T cell receptor beta chains from the same sample are listed, as sequenced in a study of blood T cell repertoires in COVID-19. Using immunoSEQ multiplex PCR, the repertoire was profiled, and TCRdb retains in-frame clones only, with some absent. The repertoire has 210,000 or so clones, about four fifths of them found once; the top ten carry about 10%. The sample consisted of peripheral blood. These receptors came from an elderly woman with acute or convalescent COVID-19.

The chain has TRBV6-5 and TRBJ1-4; D unresolved. CDR3 size: 14 residues. V shed 2 bases and J shed 9 bases, with 13 bases lying between them. Germline values: CDR1 MNHEY, CDR2 SVGAGI. Here the CDR3 DNA reads TGTGCCAGCAGTTACAATGCCGGGAGGAAAAAACTGTTTTTT. Protein product: CASSYNAGRKKLFF.

Only one count was recorded for this clone. The chain recombines TRBV7-2 with TRBJ1-6; no reliable D call. V was shortened by 8 bases and J by 6 bases, with 11 bases between the two germline ends. The CDR3 has 13 residues. Germline CDR1 reads SGHTA; CDR2 reads FQGNSA. The CDR3 DNA is TGTGCCAGCGGATACCCGGGTAATTCACCCCTCCACTTT. Amino acids: CASGYPGNSPLHF.

This chain connects TRBV7-2 to TRBJ1-4; 9 bases are shared with TRBD1. V was clipped by 4 bases and J by 3 bases; unmatched bases: 3. CDR1 and CDR2 from the germline V gene are SGHTA and FQGNSA. The CDR3 extends over 15 amino acids. The CDR3 DNA follows: TGTGCCAGCAGCTCCAGACAGGGGGCTAATGAAAAACTGTTTTTT. Translated: CASSSRQGANEKLFF.

The chain is built from TRBV18 and TRBJ1-1, with a weak D call TRBD1 (6 bases). The germline CDR1 and CDR2 sequences are KGHSH and LQKENI. The CDR3 runs 15 residues. V lost 6 bases and J lost 1, with 15 bases in between. The CDR3 loop is CASSLLTGGNTEAFF. The CDR3 coding sequence is TGTGCCAGCTCTCTACTGACAGGTGGGAACACTGAAGCTTTCTTT.

The rearrangement joins TRBV3-1 (or the pseudogene TRBV3-2) to TRBJ1-1; D might be TRBD1 (5 bases). Trimming stripped 8 bases from V and 4 bases from J, with 17 bases between. The CDR3 runs to 14 residues. Germline-derived CDR1 and CDR2 are LGHDT and YNNKEL (reference sequence). The CDR3 region has the DNA TGTGCCAGCTTTTCACAGGTCTCCGGCACTGAAGCTTTCTTT. This sequence encodes CASFSQVSGTEAFF.

This clone was observed a single time. The V gene is TRBV9, the J gene TRBJ1-3; D perhaps matches TRBD1 (6 bases). The V end was cut by 0 bases, the J end by 2 bases, with 12 bases between. The CDR3 runs to 16 residues. Germline CDR1 and CDR2: SGDLS and YYNGEE. CDR3 region: CASSVELRQAGNTIYF. CDR3 nucleotides: TGTGCCAGCAGCGTAGAATTAAGACAGGCTGGAAACACCATATATTTT.

The chain employs TRBV4-1 and TRBJ1-6; D ambiguous. CDR3 length: 14 residues. Germline V lookup: CDR1 MGHRA, CDR2 YSYEKL. Deletions cut 0 bases from V and 10 bases from J, with 10 bases between. CDR3: CASSQEVRVSPLHF. CDR3 coding DNA: TGCGCCAGCAGCCAAGAGGTTCGGGTATCACCCCTCCACTTT.

DNA of the CDR3: TGTGCCAGCAGCTTAATCAGCAGGGTGAGTGAGCAGTACTTC. The encoded protein is CASSLISRVSEQYF. V and J are TRBV7-2 and TRBJ2-7; D perhaps matches TRBD1 (5 bases). The germline V gene encodes CDR1 SGHTA and CDR2 FQGNSA. The CDR3 contains 14 residues. V was shortened by 2 bases and J by 7 bases, with 15 bases between the two germline ends.

This sequence joins TRBV24-1 and TRBJ2-5; 9 positions agree with TRBD1. This CDR3 is 14 amino acids long. V lost 10 bases to trimming and J lost 4 bases; unmatched junction nucleotides: 9. The V gene's germline CDR1 is KGHDR and CDR2 SFDVKD. The CDR3 here is CATGSDRGTETQYF. CDR3 in DNA: TGTGCCACTGGCTCGGACAGGGGTACAGAGACCCAGTACTTC.

This clone was counted between two and nine times. The rearrangement joins TRBV2 to TRBJ2-1; TRBD1 agrees at 8 bases. The CDR3 extends over 15 amino acids. V trimming: 7 bases; J trimming: 6 bases; junction bases outside the gene matches: 11. CDR1 and CDR2 from the germline V gene are SNHLY and FYNNEI. The CDR3 coding sequence is TGTGCCAGCAACCCGACAGGGGCCTTCGGCAATGAGCAGTTCTTC. Translated, it gives CASNPTGAFGNEQFF.

The chain employs TRBV2 and TRBJ1-1; 9 positions match TRBD1. Germline V gene sequence: CDR1 SNHLY, CDR2 FYNNEI. The trim removed 5 bases at V and 4 bases at J, leaving 8 bases unmatched. The CDR3 covers 15 residues. DNA for the CDR3: TGTGCCAGCAGTCCACGTGGACAGGGGAGCACTGAAGCTTTCTTT. It codes for CASSPRGQGSTEAFF. The variable domain in full, completed from reference TRBV2 and TRBJ1-1, reads EPEVTQTPSHQVTQMGQEVILRCVPISNHLYFYWYRQILGQKVEFLVSFYNNEISEKSEIFDDQFSVERPDGSNFTLKIRSTKLEDSAMYFCASSPRGQGSTEAFFGQGTRLTVV.

V is TRBV6-1 and J is TRBJ1-2; TRBD1 might be the D (6 bases). Per germline, CDR1 MNHNS and CDR2 SASEGT. Trimming removed 3 bases at V and 11 bases at J, with 28 bases between. This CDR3 is 17 amino acids long. CDR3 nucleotide sequence: TGTGCCAGCAGTGACCTAACCGGGACACTGTCTATCCCGGGGTACACCTTC. This translates into CASSDLTGTLSIPGYTF.

This chain joins TRBV28 and TRBJ1-2, with D unclear. Germline V gene lookup returns CDR1 MDHEN and CDR2 SYDVKM. CDR3 length: 14 residues. V lost 5 bases to trimming and J lost 8 bases, with 18 bases between them. DNA for the CDR3: TGTGCCAGCAGTACGCCGGACTGGTTTGGCGGCTACACCTTC. Translated: CASSTPDWFGGYTF.

This chain's CDR3 is CAWSPSGYNEQFF. CDR3 DNA sequence: TGTGCCTGGAGTCCTAGCGGGTACAATGAGCAGTTCTTC. The chain joins TRBV30 to TRBJ2-1, with TRBD2 matching over 8 bases. The germline CDR1 and CDR2 sequences are GTSNPN and SVGIG (reference sequence). V lost 2 bases to trimming and J lost 4 bases; unmatched junction nucleotides: 1. This CDR3 has 13 residues.

The V and J genes are TRBV9 and TRBJ1-6; D is possibly TRBD1 (5 bases). Trimming left V 4 bases short and J 8 bases short, with 10 bases between. The V gene's germline CDR1 is SGDLS and CDR2 YYNGEE. This CDR3 contains 13 residues. The chain's CDR3 is CASSLTGDSPLHF. The CDR3 DNA reads as TGTGCCAGCAGCCTAACGGGGGATTCACCCCTCCACTTT.

The V and J genes are TRBV11-2 and TRBJ1-3; D ambiguous. V lost 1 base to trimming and J lost 0 bases, with 7 bases between them. CDR1 SGHAT and CDR2 FQNNGV come from the germline V gene. CDR3 length: 15 residues. CDR3 in amino acids: CASSLGGYSGNTIYF. The CDR3 DNA reads TGTGCCAGCAGCTTAGGCGGGTACTCTGGAAACACCATATATTTT.

The chain combines TRBV6-1 with TRBJ1-6; 7 bases match TRBD1. The CDR3 length is 16 residues. The ends lost 1 base at V and 7 bases at J; junction bases unmatched: 7. Germline CDR1 is MNHNS and CDR2 is SASEGT. The CDR3 nucleotides read TGTGCCAGCAGTGAAGGATTACCGACAGGGAATTCACCCCTCCACTTT. Translation: CASSEGLPTGNSPLHF.

The V call is TRBV19, the J call TRBJ1-4; 12 nucleotides line up with TRBD1. The CDR3 sequence is 16 residues long. CDR1 is LNHDA, CDR2 SQIVND, per germline (reference sequence). After removal of 4 bases from V and 2 bases from J, the junction contained 2 bases not matched to a gene. CDR3 nucleotide sequence: TGTGCCAGTAGTAGCGGGACAGGGGGCACTAATGAAAAACTGTTTTTT. This gives the protein CASSSGTGGTNEKLFF.